A single sample is the source of the 30 T cell receptor beta chains below, sequenced in a study of control samples from healthy donors and cancer patients. Using immunoSEQ multiplex PCR, the repertoire was profiled, and TCRdb retains in-frame clones only, with some absent. The top ten hold around a tenth of the sample, which has tens of thousands of clones, around 90% seen once. The sample taken for sequencing was PBMCs. The receptors originated from a woman aged 50 to 60 with colorectal cancer.

The J gene is TRBJ1-2, the V gene TRBV5-1, with TRBD1 matching over 8 bases. With V trimmed by 3 bases and J by 4 bases, 8 bases remained unmatched. The CDR3 is made up of 15 amino acids. In germline, CDR1 is SGHRS, CDR2 YFSETQ. The CDR3 DNA reads as TGCGCCAGCAGCTCTCGACAGGGGTCTAGCTATGGCTACACCTTC. Its translation is CASSSRQGSSYGYTF.

This clone was detected a few times. The rearrangement uses TRBV2 and TRBJ1-1; D remains unclear. Per germline, CDR1 SNHLY and CDR2 FYNNEI. The V gene lost 11 bases and the J gene lost 1 base, with 14 bases spanning the gap. The CDR3 is 13 residues long. CDR3 loop: CAATQSENTEAFF. CDR3 coding DNA: TGTGCCGCTACGCAATCCGAGAACACTGAAGCTTTCTTT.

The chain couples TRBV19 to TRBJ1-6, with D unclear. Germline V CDR1 and CDR2: LNHDA, SQIVND (reference sequence). The length of the CDR3 is 13 residues. V lost 4 bases, J lost 6 bases, and 7 bases lay in between. CDR3 region: CASSTTVNSPLHF. The CDR3 DNA follows: TGTGCCAGTAGTACGACGGTTAATTCACCCCTCCACTTT.

The V call is TRBV15, the J call TRBJ2-3, with 7 bases that match TRBD1. V lost 4 bases, J lost 0 bases, and 7 bases stayed unmatched. Germline CDR1 and CDR2: LNHNV and YYDKDF (reference sequence). The CDR3 is 16 residues long. In DNA, the CDR3 is TGTGCCACCAGCATGGGACAGCTGATTAGCACAGATACGCAGTATTTT. Residues: CATSMGQLISTDTQYF.

The chain has TRBV4-3 and TRBJ1-5; D possibly corresponds to TRBD1 (5 bases). This CDR3 spans 15 amino acids. CDR1 is LGHNA and CDR2 is YSLEER in the germline V gene. V was shortened by 0 bases and J by 4 bases, with 10 bases between the two germline ends. The DNA for the CDR3 is TGCGCCAGCAGCCAAGAGGCAGGACAAAATCAGCCCCAGCATTTT. This encodes CASSQEAGQNQPQHF.

In nucleotides, the CDR3 is TGTGCCAGCAGTGACTCCACGGGTGGGACAGGGGGCCGTGGCTACACCTTC. Translating it yields CASSDSTGGTGGRGYTF. The J gene is TRBJ1-2, the V gene TRBV6-4; TRBD1 matches at 12 bases. The CDR3 consists of 17 residues. J lost 7 bases, V lost 0 bases, and 9 bases had no gene match. The germline V gene has CDR1 MRHNA and CDR2 SNTAGT.

The gene calls are TRBV24-1 and TRBJ2-1; TRBD2 is a possible D gene (6 bases). Trimming cost V 1 base and J 0 bases, with 9 bases left between them. CDR3 length: 16 amino acids. CDR1 and CDR2 (germline): KGHDR, SFDVKD. The CDR3 here is CATSDLVGGSYNEQFF. For the CDR3, the DNA is TGTGCCACCAGTGATTTAGTCGGGGGCTCCTACAATGAGCAGTTCTTC.

This clone was seen just once. The identical CDR3 is also encoded by other nucleotide sequences in the sample. This sequence joins TRBV30 and TRBJ1-1; D gene unclear. The CDR3 runs to 15 residues. Germline V gives CDR1 GTSNPN, CDR2 SVGIG (reference sequence). The V end lost 0 bases, the J end lost 1 base, and 12 bases lay between the germline ends. In DNA, the CDR3 is TGTGCCTGGAGTGTACAAGAGGGATGGAACACTGAAGCTTTCTTT. Encoded protein: CAWSVQEGWNTEAFF.

The chain combines TRBV7-9 with TRBJ2-5, with D perhaps given as TRBD1 or TRBD2 (5 bases each). The CDR3 is made up of 13 amino acids. Per germline, CDR1 SEHNR and CDR2 FQNEAQ (reference sequence). The V end lost 5 bases, the J end lost 4 bases, and 11 bases lay between the germline ends. This CDR3 reads CASSRDGIETQYF. The CDR3, as DNA: TGTGCCAGCAGCAGGGACGGGATAGAGACCCAGTACTTC.

The rearrangement links TRBV24-1 to TRBJ2-7; TRBD1 matches at 7 bases. The junction had 9 bases not matched to a gene; V was cut back by 6 bases and J by 2 bases. The CDR3 contains 15 residues. CDR1 and CDR2 (germline): KGHDR, SFDVKD. CDR3 sequence (DNA): TGTGCCACCAGTACAGCCCGGGACAGTGCCTACGAGCAGTACGTC. This sequence encodes CATSTARDSAYEQYV.

The V call is TRBV2, the J call TRBJ1-5; D is undetermined. V lost 8 bases and J 2 bases, leaving 10 bases between the germline ends. The CDR3 loop spans 13 amino acids. Germline V gene lookup returns CDR1 SNHLY and CDR2 FYNNEI. The CDR3 sequence is CASRRFGNQPQHF. The CDR3 nucleotides are TGTGCCAGCCGGAGGTTTGGCAATCAGCCCCAGCATTTT. Based on the CDR3 plus reference TRBV2 and TRBJ1-5, the full variable domain is EPEVTQTPSHQVTQMGQEVILRCVPISNHLYFYWYRQILGQKVEFLVSFYNNEISEKSEIFDDQFSVERPDGSNFTLKIRSTKLEDSAMYFCASRRFGNQPQHFGDGTRLSIL.

This chain links TRBV7-2 with TRBJ2-5, with 7 nucleotides matching TRBD1. The CDR3 consists of 14 residues. Germline loops: CDR1 SGHTA, CDR2 FQGNSA. V lost 5 bases, J lost 1 base, and 4 bases stayed unmatched. CDR3 sequence reads: CASSVTGVQETQYF. DNA of the CDR3: TGTGCCAGCAGCGTAACAGGGGTCCAAGAGACCCAGTACTTC.

CDR3 nucleotide sequence: TGTGCCAGCAGTTCCCAGAGCTCCTATAATTCACCCCTCCACTTT. Its translation: CASSSQSSYNSPLHF. The chain links TRBV6-2 or TRBV6-3 to TRBJ1-6, with D hard to call. CDR1 and CDR2 (germline): MNHEY, SVGEGT. The length of the CDR3 is 15 residues. Trimming took 4 bases from V and 0 from J, leaving 7 bases between them.

This chain uses TRBV10-3 with TRBJ1-4, with D possibly matching TRBD1 (5 bases). V was cut by 0 bases and J by 4 bases, with 9 bases left in between. The CDR3 sequence is 15 residues long. Germline CDR1 is ENHRY and CDR2 is SYGVKD. The CDR3 sequence: CAISESRGNNEKLFF. In DNA form, the CDR3 reads TGTGCCATCAGTGAGTCGAGGGGTAATAATGAAAAACTGTTTTTT.

This clone occurred a few times. The chain recombines TRBV7-2 with TRBJ2-1; TRBD1 agrees at 8 bases. CDR3 size: 14 residues. Trimming took 4 bases from V and 8 from J; bases not matched to a gene: 7. CDR1 is SGHTA and CDR2 is FQGNSA in the germline V gene. CDR3 sequence: CASSSGQGRDEQFF. The CDR3 DNA reads as TGTGCCAGCAGCTCCGGACAGGGCCGGGATGAGCAGTTCTTC.

The chain recombines TRBV6-2 or TRBV6-3 with TRBJ2-2; no clear D. This CDR3 has 16 residues. The V end was cut by 6 bases, the J end by 1 base, with 15 bases between. Germline CDR1 and CDR2: MNHEY and SVGEGT. The CDR3 region is CASSPLGRKNTGELFF. CDR3 DNA sequence: TGTGCCAGCAGCCCTCTCGGACGAAAGAACACCGGGGAGCTGTTTTTT.

The rearrangement uses TRBV27 and TRBJ1-5; possibly TRBD1 for D (5 bases). This CDR3 region has 13 residues. Trimming took 2 bases from V and 7 from J, leaving 9 bases between them. From germline, CDR1 is MNHEY and CDR2 SMNVEV (reference sequence). The CDR3 DNA reads TGTGCCAGCAGTTTAGCACGGGGGCAGCCCCAGCATTTT. As protein: CASSLARGQPQHF.

The V call is TRBV5-1, the J call TRBJ2-2; maybe TRBD1 (6 bases). The CDR3 is 14 amino acids. Trimming removed 4 bases from V and 4 bases from J, with 11 bases in between. CDR1 is SGHRS and CDR2 is YFSETQ in the germline V gene. The CDR3 nucleotides read TGCGCCAGCAGCAAGACAGGTTTCACCGGGGAGCTGTTTTTT. Protein sequence: CASSKTGFTGELFF.

This sequence joins TRBV5-1 and TRBJ2-3; D might be TRBD2 (8 bases). This CDR3 region has 16 residues. From germline, CDR1 is SGHRS and CDR2 YFSETQ. V lost 6 bases and J 2 bases, leaving 19 bases between the germline ends. The CDR3: CASTAGGQTSTDTQYF. The CDR3 DNA sequence: TGCGCCAGCACTGCGGGGGGACAGACTTCCACAGATACGCAGTATTTT.

This clone was counted only a few times. The chain carries TRBV27 and TRBJ2-7; 9 nucleotides agree with TRBD1. CDR1 MNHEY and CDR2 SMNVEV come from the germline V gene (reference sequence). The CDR3 contains 14 residues. J was trimmed by 6 bases and V by 8 bases; bases with no gene match: 11. DNA for the CDR3: TGTGCCAGCCATCGGGACAGGGTCTCCATCGAGCAGTACGTC. Translating gives CASHRDRVSIEQYV.

This chain connects TRBV7-8 to TRBJ2-6; D is unclear. CDR1 and CDR2 from the germline V gene are SGHVS and FQNEAQ. This CDR3 spans 18 amino acids. Trimming pared 5 bases from V and 3 bases from J, leaving 20 bases between. In DNA, the CDR3 is TGTGCCAGCAGCCCTCAACCCGTGTCCAAAATTGGGGCCAACGTCCTGACTTTC. It translates to CASSPQPVSKIGANVLTF.

V and J are TRBV30 and TRBJ1-3, with D hard to call. The V and J ends lost 2 bases and 4 bases respectively, with 12 bases between them. The CDR3 totals 14 residues. Per germline, CDR1 GTSNPN and CDR2 SVGIG (reference sequence). The CDR3 coding sequence is TGTGCCTGGAGTCTCGCACTTAGAGGAAACACCATATATTTT. Encoded protein: CAWSLALRGNTIYF.

The gene calls are TRBV7-2 and TRBJ1-6; TRBD1 aligns across 7 bases. The CDR3 loop spans 15 amino acids. Trimming took 3 bases from V and 5 from J; bases not matched to a gene: 4. CDR1 SGHTA and CDR2 FQGNSA come from the germline V gene. The CDR3 nucleotides are TGTGCCAGCAGCTTTACAGGGGCCCATAATTCACCCCTCCACTTT. It codes for CASSFTGAHNSPLHF.

Here the CDR3 DNA reads TGCAGTGCTAGTAGCGGTTTCGGCCCCCTCCACTTT. It is translated as CSASSGFGPLHF. The rearrangement joins TRBV20-1 to TRBJ1-6; D call uncertain. The germline V gene encodes CDR1 DFQATT and CDR2 SNEGSKA (reference sequence). V was cut by 3 bases and J by 13 bases, with 13 bases left in between. CDR3 length equals 12 residues.

V gene TRBV10-3 combines with J gene TRBJ2-2; D is possibly TRBD1 or TRBD2 (7 bases each). The CDR3 extends over 14 amino acids. With 7 bases removed from V and 7 bases from J, the gap between germline ends came to 16 bases. Per the germline V gene, CDR1 is ENHRY and CDR2 is SYGVKD. CDR3 coding DNA: TGTGCCATCAAACAGGGAGGGGGCGGCGGGGAGCTGTTTTTT. It is translated as CAIKQGGGGGELFF.

The chain uses TRBV7-6 and TRBJ2-1, with 10 positions matching TRBD2. V shed 1 base, J shed 10 bases, and the junction held 10 bases outside the gene matches. Germline assignment: CDR1 SGHVS and CDR2 FNYEAQ. The CDR3 runs 16 residues. The CDR3 nucleotides read TGTGCCAGCAGCTTAGAGAGCGGGGGGGCCGTTAGGGAGCAGTTCTTC. Translated, it gives CASSLESGGAVREQFF.

This chain uses TRBV6-5 with TRBJ2-2, with TRBD2 as a possible D gene (7 bases). V was clipped by 9 bases and J by 4 bases, with 18 bases between them. The CDR3 sequence is 15 residues long. Germline-derived CDR1 and CDR2 are MNHEY and SVGAGI. CDR3 amino acids: CASSDGGQGTGELFF. The CDR3 coding sequence is TGTGCCAGTTCGGACGGGGGGCAGGGCACCGGGGAGCTGTTTTTT.

This clone was seen a single time. The gene calls are TRBV24-1 and TRBJ2-3, with 12 nucleotides matching TRBD2. This CDR3 comprises 14 residues. Germline V gene data show CDR1 as KGHDR and CDR2 as SFDVKD. V lost 8 bases, J lost 3 bases, and 2 bases stayed unmatched. For the CDR3, the DNA is TGTGCCACCACTAGCGGGGGGGCAACAGATACGCAGTATTTT. Translating it yields CATTSGGATDTQYF.

The V gene is TRBV18, the J gene TRBJ1-2; D uncertain. The CDR3 extends over 12 amino acids. V was cut by 2 bases and J by 4 bases, with 5 bases left in between. Looked up from germline, CDR1 is KGHSH and CDR2 is LQKENI. The CDR3 sequence: CASSPSAYGYTF. The CDR3 DNA is TGTGCCAGCTCACCATCCGCCTATGGCTACACCTTC.

This clone was counted once. The chain employs TRBV7-8 and TRBJ2-6; 10 bases map to TRBD1. After removal of 2 bases from V and 2 bases from J, the junction contained 6 bases not matched to a gene. The CDR3 is 18 amino acids. Germline V gene data show CDR1 as SGHVS and CDR2 as FQNEAQ. The DNA of the CDR3 is TGTGCCAGCAGCTTATGGGAGACAGGGGGCCCTGGGGCCAACGTCCTGACTTTC. Its translation is CASSLWETGGPGANVLTF.